This is a list of T cell receptor beta chains from one sample in a study of blood T cell repertoires in COVID-19. Assay used: immunoSEQ multiplex PCR; TCRdb lists only in-frame clones, some missing. This table holds under 60,000 clones, roughly 80% found once. The specimen was peripheral blood. The receptors stem from a man aged 60-69 years with acute or convalescent COVID-19. Both conserved end residues are part of each CDR3. Each record gives: clone size, V gene, D gene, J gene, CDR3 DNA, CDR3 protein. The D gene is left open where the match is weak. Clone size is stated in some rows and not others, as once, few, many or a class when expanded.

>few|TRBV18|NA|TRBJ1-2
TGTGCCAGCTCCCAGGGGACCTATGGCTACACCTTC
CASSQGTYGYTF
>NA|TRBV12-5|TRBD1|TRBJ1-2
TGTGCTAGTGGTTTGGTACCCGGGACAGGGGGCAAGAACACCTTC
CASGLVPGTGGKNTF
>NA|TRBV2|TRBD1|TRBJ1-5
TGTGCCAGTTCGCAGGGGGCGGGTCAGCCCCAGCATTTT
CASSQGAGQPQHF
>NA|TRBV11-2|NA|TRBJ1-1
TGTGCCAGCAGCTTGGGGGGGGCTTTCTTT
CASSLGGAFF
>NA|TRBV6-4|NA|TRBJ1-1
TGTGCCAGCAGTGTAACGGGTCAGGGGGAAGCTTTCTTT
CASSVTGQGEAFF
>once|TRBV18|NA|TRBJ1-5
TGTGCCAGCTCACCACCCGGCAGGGGTAGCAATCAGCCCCAGCATTTT
CASSPPGRGSNQPQHF
>NA|TRBV6-5|TRBD2|TRBJ2-5
TGTGCCAGCCGGGAGGGACGGAACCAAGAGACCCAGTACTTC
CASREGRNQETQYF
>few|TRBV6-5|NA|TRBJ1-2
TGTGCCAGCAGTCTTCATCCCGGGAGAGGGGACACCTTC
CASSLHPGRGDTF
>once|TRBV7-8|NA|TRBJ1-5
TGTGCCAGCAGCGCCGACAGGTTCTGGGGCAATCAGCCCCAGCATTTT
CASSADRFWGNQPQHF
>few|TRBV18|NA|TRBJ1-2
TGTGCCAGCTCACCACCCGGGGGGGCTAACTATGGCTACACCTTC
CASSPPGGANYGYTF
>NA|TRBV19|NA|TRBJ2-7
TGTGCCAGTAGTTCCCCAGGATTCTCCTACGAGCAGTACTTC
CASSSPGFSYEQYF
>NA|TRBV3-1/TRBV3-2|NA|TRBJ2-6
TGTGCCAGCAGCCAAGATATTAGGAGGTTCGCTTCTGGGGCCAACGTCCTGACTTTC
CASSQDIRRFASGANVLTF
>NA|TRBV2|NA|TRBJ1-1
TGTGCCAGCAGTACTTCCCAGGTCAACACTGAAGCTTTCTTT
CASSTSQVNTEAFF